The rows below give T cell receptor beta chains drawn from one sample of a study of T cells in Graves' hyperthyroidism and ophthalmopathy. TCRdb reprocessed the multiplex PCR reads with MiXCR, giving one entry per CDR3 protein. Of 400,000 to 600,000 distinct CDR3 sequences listed, about 15% are singletons. Specimen: blood. The receptor set was obtained from a woman in her twenties or thirties with Graves' ophthalmopathy. Both conserved end residues are part of each CDR3. A D gene is named only where the DNA matches it firmly. Where a row states a size, it is once, few, many or the class of an expanded clone; other rows omit it.

d_call clone_size j_call v_call cdr3_aa cdr3_nt
. few TRBJ1-3 TRBV14 CASSQTGHSGNTIYF TGTGCCAGCAGCCAAACGGGACACTCTGGAAACACCATATATTTT
. many TRBJ2-7 TRBV3-1 CASSQVWDYEQYF TGTGCCAGCAGCCAAGTTTGGGACTACGAGCAGTACTTC
TRBD1 few TRBJ1-5 TRBV5-8 CASSPSGQLDQPQHF TGTGCCAGCAGCCCATCGGGACAGCTTGATCAGCCCCAGCATTTT
. . TRBJ2-5 TRBV19 CASNLLGEETQYF TGTGCCAGTAATCTGCTCGGGGAAGAGACCCAGTACTTC
. few TRBJ1-2 TRBV6-1 CASSSEVSNDGYTF TGTGCCAGCAGTAGCGAGGTCTCAAATGATGGCTACACCTTC
TRBD2 many TRBJ2-1 TRBV2 CASARLAGGGNEQFF TGTGCCAGCGCACGACTAGCGGGAGGGGGCAATGAGCAGTTCTTC
TRBD2 many TRBJ2-1 TRBV6-1 CASSDRFRLAGNEGAHEQFF TGTGCCAGCAGTGATCGATTCCGCCTAGCGGGAAATGAAGGTGCGCATGAGCAGTTCTTC
. many TRBJ2-1 TRBV7-3 CASSAFPGTSYNEQFF TGTGCCAGCAGCGCCTTCCCCGGGACGTCTTACAATGAGCAGTTCTTC
. few TRBJ2-3 TRBV7-2 CASSSRGKRRGTDTQYF TGTGCCAGCAGCTCACGAGGCAAAAGAAGGGGGACAGATACGCAGTATTTT
TRBD1 many TRBJ1-1 TRBV3-1 CASSQDEGGPQPNTEAFF TGTGCCAGCAGCCAAGATGAAGGGGGCCCTCAGCCGAACACTGAAGCTTTCTTT
. many TRBJ2-7 TRBV5-1 CASSPRDTPYEQYF TGCGCCAGCAGCCCCCGGGACACACCCTACGAGCAGTACTTC
TRBD2 once TRBJ2-1 TRBV19 CASSRTSGRYYNEQFF TGTGCCAGTAGTAGGACTAGCGGGAGGTACTACAATGAGCAGTTCTTC
TRBD1 . TRBJ2-7 TRBV7-6 CASSPGQGWGYEQYF TGTGCCAGCAGCCCGGGACAGGGTTGGGGCTACGAGCAGTACTTC
. . TRBJ2-6 TRBV7-3 CASSPRPISGANVLTF TGTGCCAGCAGCCCCAGACCGATCTCTGGGGCCAACGTCCTGACTTTC
. . TRBJ2-5 TRBV5-1 CASSSGATSQETQYF TGCGCCAGCAGCTCGGGAGCGACTAGCCAAGAGACCCAGTACTTC
TRBD2 . TRBJ2-3 TRBV5-1 CASIPYSGRPDTQYF TGCGCCAGCATCCCATATAGCGGGAGGCCCGATACGCAGTATTTT
TRBD1 . TRBJ2-7 TRBV6-1 CASTVLGDRGYEQYF TGTGCCAGCACCGTACTGGGGGACAGGGGCTACGAGCAGTACTTC
. many TRBJ2-3 TRBV2 CASRRSSIGTDTQYF TGTGCCAGCAGGAGGAGTAGCATCGGCACAGATACGCAGTATTTT
. many TRBJ1-1 TRBV28 CASSYGGANTEAFF TGTGCCAGCAGTTACGGAGGGGCGAACACTGAAGCTTTCTTT
. many TRBJ2-1 TRBV7-9 CASSPVAVDEQFF TGTGCCAGCAGCCCGGTAGCGGTGGATGAGCAGTTCTTC
. . TRBJ2-7 TRBV28 CASSLPLTPGREDYYEQYF TGTGCCAGCAGTTTACCCCTTACCCCGGGCAGAGAGGATTACTACGAGCAGTACTTC
. . TRBJ1-6 TRBV4-3 CASSPTGLGSPLHF TGCGCCAGCAGCCCAACAGGGCTCGGGTCACCCCTCCACTTT
. . TRBJ1-5 TRBV30 CAWSVDQPNQPQHF TGTGCCTGGAGTGTTGATCAGCCAAATCAGCCCCAGCATTTT
. many TRBJ2-4 TRBV20-1 CSARDVRALAKNIQYF TGCAGTGCTAGAGATGTGCGGGCACTAGCCAAAAACATTCAGTACTTC
. few TRBJ2-7 TRBV5-1 CASSQVLTGSYEQYF TGCGCCAGCAGCCAAGTCCTCACAGGTTCCTACGAGCAGTACTTC
TRBD2 many TRBJ2-4 TRBV2 CASRRLTSGSWAKNIQYF TGTGCCAGCAGGAGACTAACTAGCGGGAGCTGGGCCAAAAACATTCAGTACTTC
. many TRBJ2-7 TRBV27 CASSGTGTIPYEQYF TGTGCCAGCAGTGGAACCGGGACAATTCCTTACGAGCAGTACTTC
. many TRBJ2-3 TRBV28 CASNPGGDTQYF TGTGCCAGCAACCCCGGTGGAGATACGCAGTATTTT
. . TRBJ2-3 TRBV6-2/TRBV6-3 CATTARVTDTQYF TGTGCCACAACCGCACGGGTTACAGATACGCAGTATTTT
. many TRBJ1-1 TRBV28 CASSLLGAGNTEAFF TGTGCCAGCAGTTTACTGGGGGCGGGGAACACTGAAGCTTTCTTT
. . TRBJ1-5 TRBV2 CASSEALRYTTNQPQHF TGTGCCAGCAGTGAAGCGCTTCGGTACACAACAAATCAGCCCCAGCATTTT
TRBD2 . TRBJ2-1 TRBV15 CATSSFEGLAGPHLNNEQFF TGTGCCACCAGCTCGTTTGAGGGACTAGCGGGACCTCACCTAAACAATGAGCAGTTCTTC